These T cell receptor beta chains were read from a single sample in a study of blood T cell repertoires in COVID-19. Using immunoSEQ multiplex PCR, the repertoire was profiled, and TCRdb retains in-frame clones only, with some absent. The table has 150,000 to 200,000 clones, approximately 82% seen once. Source material: peripheral blood. Every receptor here comes from a woman aged 80 or over with acute or convalescent COVID-19. The CDR3 runs from the conserved cysteine through the conserved F or W. A D gene is named only where the DNA matches it firmly. Clone size is not always given. Where it is, it says once, few, many or a class for expanded clones.

V	D	size	J	DNA	CDR3
TRBV3-1/TRBV3-2	NA	NA	TRBJ1-1	TGTGCCAGCAGCCATGACCGGGGGGGGAACACTGAAGCTTTCTTT	CASSHDRGGNTEAFF
TRBV6-2/TRBV6-3	TRBD1	NA	TRBJ1-5	TGTGCCAGCAGTCGAACCGGGACAGGAATCAATCAGCCCCAGCATTTT	CASSRTGTGINQPQHF
TRBV7-2	TRBD1	NA	TRBJ1-6	TGTGCCAGCAGCCTCTGGACAGGGAGAGATTCACCCCTCCACTTT	CASSLWTGRDSPLHF
TRBV5-6	TRBD1	few	TRBJ1-1	TGTGCCAGCAGTCGGGACAGGCGAGGGGCTTTCTTT	CASSRDRRGAFF
TRBV7-9	NA	NA	TRBJ2-2	TGTGCCAGGGACAGTCTTTTGTCCGGGGAGCTGTTTTTT	CARDSLLSGELFF
TRBV18	TRBD1	NA	TRBJ1-1	TGTGCCAGCTCGCCCTCGAGGGACAGGGGCACTGAAGCTTTCTTT	CASSPSRDRGTEAFF
TRBV6-2/TRBV6-3	NA	NA	TRBJ2-2	TGTGCCAGCAGTTATAGTGTGGACTCCTCCGGGGAGCTGTTTTTT	CASSYSVDSSGELFF
TRBV3-1/TRBV3-2	TRBD1	once	TRBJ1-6	TGTGCCAGCAGCCCGACAGGGTTCAATTCACCCCTCCACTTT	CASSPTGFNSPLHF
TRBV11-2	NA	NA	TRBJ2-3	TGTGCCAGCAGCTTAGCTTATGGCCCGGGGGATACGCAGTATTTT	CASSLAYGPGDTQYF
TRBV5-1	TRBD1	once	TRBJ1-4	TGCGCCAGCAGCGCGGGACAGGATAATGAAAAACTGTTTTTT	CASSAGQDNEKLFF